The source of this T cell receptor (beta chain) is a study of T cells in Graves' hyperthyroidism and ophthalmopathy. The study's findings and limits: Stable hyperthyroidism was separated from ophthalmopathy by a model based on 13 V-J features.

The diagnoses drew upon clinical symptoms, serum thyroxine and TRAb, thyroid ultrasound and orbital computed tomography. RNA transcripts yielded amplified TCR beta CDR3 regions. First-round RT-PCR of the TCR CDR3 relied on the HTBI primer set. One entry per CDR3 protein, called by TCRdb with MiXCR from the multiplex PCR reads. The sample includes under 300,000 distinct CDR3 sequences, 20% to 25% seen only once; the top ten take about 30%. This clonotype has ten or more counts. Antigen specificity is unknown. The source of this sequence is a man in his forties with Graves' hyperthyroidism that later progressed to Graves' ophthalmopathy. Sequencing was done on a sample of blood.

The CDR3 loop reads CSARIQGRVQFF. The CDR3 DNA reads TGCAGTGCTAGGATACAGGGGCGAGTGCAGTTCTTC. This sequence joins TRBV20-1 and TRBJ2-1; 7 positions agree with TRBD1. From germline, CDR1 is DFQATT and CDR2 SNEGSKA (reference sequence). Germline trimming cut 3 bases from V and 12 bases from J; bases unmatched to any gene: 8. CDR3 length equals 12 residues.